The rows below give T cell receptor beta chains drawn from one sample of a study of tumor-infiltrating lymphocytes in primary liver carcinoma. TCRdb used MiXCR to reprocess the multiplex PCR reads, holding one entry per CDR3 protein. Here the sample spans about 310,000 distinct CDR3 sequences, nearly 60% being singletons. The sequencing input was peripheral blood. Every receptor here comes from a woman aged 25 to 39 with primary liver carcinoma and hepatitis B virus infection. CDR3s include the opening cysteine and the closing phenylalanine or tryptophan. Fields, in order: V gene, clone size, J gene, D gene, CDR3 DNA, CDR3 protein. The D gene is left open where the match is weak. A row's size may be missing; if present it is once, few, many or a size class.

v_gene: TRBV5-6; abundance: few; j_gene: TRBJ2-7; d_gene: TRBD1; CDR3nt: TGTGCCAGCAACCGACAGGGCAAAGGGCAGTACTTC; CDR3aa: CASNRQGKGQYF
v_gene: TRBV7-3; abundance: NA; j_gene: TRBJ2-3; d_gene: TRBD1; CDR3nt: TGTGCCAGCAGTTCCCCGGACAGGGGAATGGTCACGCAGTATTTT; CDR3aa: CASSSPDRGMVTQYF
v_gene: TRBV30; abundance: NA; j_gene: TRBJ1-1; d_gene: NA; CDR3nt: TGTGCCTGCCGGACCGGGAACACTGAAGCTTTCTTT; CDR3aa: CACRTGNTEAFF
v_gene: TRBV6-5; abundance: NA; j_gene: TRBJ1-2; d_gene: NA; CDR3nt: TGTGCCAGCAGTTCCGGACTGAACTATGACTACACCTTC; CDR3aa: CASSSGLNYDYTF
v_gene: TRBV29-1; abundance: NA; j_gene: TRBJ1-2; d_gene: NA; CDR3nt: NA; CDR3aa: CSVLQGGYGCTF
v_gene: TRBV4-1; abundance: many; j_gene: TRBJ2-7; d_gene: NA; CDR3nt: TGCGCCAGCAGCCAAGTGCGAGGGAATCCCGAGCAGTACTTC; CDR3aa: CASSQVRGNPEQYF
v_gene: TRBV12-3/TRBV12-4; abundance: NA; j_gene: TRBJ2-7; d_gene: TRBD2; CDR3nt: TGTGCCAGCAGTACCGGGACTAGCAAGTCCTACAAGCAGTACTTC; CDR3aa: CASSTGTSKSYKQYF
v_gene: TRBV12-3/TRBV12-4; abundance: NA; j_gene: TRBJ2-2; d_gene: NA; CDR3nt: TGTGCCAGCAGTCTTAGGGGGACCGCCGGGGACCTGTTTTTT; CDR3aa: CASSLRGTAGDLFF
v_gene: TRBV4-2; abundance: NA; j_gene: TRBJ1-5; d_gene: NA; CDR3nt: TGTGCCAGCAGCCAAGGCCAGTATCGGCCCCAGCATTTT; CDR3aa: CASSQGQYRPQHF
v_gene: TRBV12-3/TRBV12-4; abundance: NA; j_gene: TRBJ2-3; d_gene: NA; CDR3nt: TGTGCCAGCAGTTTAGCGCTGGAGGGTCCCCAGTATTTT; CDR3aa: CASSLALEGPQYF
v_gene: TRBV11-1; abundance: once; j_gene: TRBJ2-1; d_gene: TRBD2; CDR3nt: TGTGCCAGGAGCTTAGGTGGGAGCGGGACGAGTGGTCGTAATGAGCAGTTCTTC; CDR3aa: CARSLGGSGTSGRNEQFF
v_gene: TRBV14; abundance: few; j_gene: TRBJ2-3; d_gene: TRBD2; CDR3nt: TGTGCCAGCAGCCAAGAAAGAGGTAGCGGGGCGCGCACGCAGTATTTT; CDR3aa: CASSQERGSGARTQYF
v_gene: TRBV6-5; abundance: NA; j_gene: TRBJ2-1; d_gene: TRBD2; CDR3nt: TGTGCCAGCAAACTACTAGCGGGGCCCTACAATGAGCAGTCCTTC; CDR3aa: CASKLLAGPYNEQSF
v_gene: TRBV29-1; abundance: NA; j_gene: TRBJ2-2; d_gene: NA; CDR3nt: TGCAGCGTTGTGGGGGCTAACGCCGGGGAGCTGTTTTTT; CDR3aa: CSVVGANAGELFF
v_gene: TRBV29-1; abundance: NA; j_gene: TRBJ1-1; d_gene: NA; CDR3nt: TGCAGCGTGAATGGGATGGGAGAAGCTTTCTTT; CDR3aa: CSVNGMGEAFF
v_gene: TRBV30; abundance: NA; j_gene: TRBJ2-3; d_gene: NA; CDR3nt: TGTGCCTGGAGCCGGCACGGGTTGGCAGATACGCAGTATTTT; CDR3aa: CAWSRHGLADTQYF
v_gene: TRBV14; abundance: NA; j_gene: TRBJ2-5; d_gene: NA; CDR3nt: TGTACCAGCAGACGTCAGGGAAGCGCAGAGACCCAGTACTTC; CDR3aa: CTSRRQGSAETQYF
v_gene: TRBV7-9; abundance: NA; j_gene: TRBJ2-7; d_gene: NA; CDR3nt: TGTGCCAGCAGCCAACAGGACCGCTACGAGCAGTACTTC; CDR3aa: CASSQQDRYEQYF
v_gene: TRBV29-1; abundance: NA; j_gene: TRBJ1-1; d_gene: NA; CDR3nt: TGCAGCGTTCAGCGGAACACTGAAGTTATCTTT; CDR3aa: CSVQRNTEVIF
v_gene: TRBV12-3/TRBV12-4; abundance: NA; j_gene: TRBJ1-2; d_gene: NA; CDR3nt: TGTGCCAGCAGGGACCGGGCTCGCCTAGGCGGCTACACCTTC; CDR3aa: CASRDRARLGGYTF
v_gene: TRBV29-1; abundance: many; j_gene: TRBJ1-1; d_gene: NA; CDR3nt: TGCAGCGTTGACTACCCTAGAGAAGCTTTCTTT; CDR3aa: CSVDYPREAFF
v_gene: TRBV7-9; abundance: NA; j_gene: TRBJ2-1; d_gene: TRBD1; CDR3nt: TGTGCCAGCAGCTTCATCAGCGGACAGGGGAGACAAAGTGAGCAGTTCTTC; CDR3aa: CASSFISGQGRQSEQFF
v_gene: TRBV11-2; abundance: NA; j_gene: TRBJ2-5; d_gene: NA; CDR3nt: TGTGCCAGCAGCTTAGATCGGGGAACCCAAGAGACCCATTACTTC; CDR3aa: CASSLDRGTQETHYF
v_gene: TRBV12-3/TRBV12-4; abundance: NA; j_gene: TRBJ1-4; d_gene: NA; CDR3nt: TGTGCCAGCTACGGTAGGGTGACTAATGAAAAACTGTTTTTT; CDR3aa: CASYGRVTNEKLFF
v_gene: TRBV12-3/TRBV12-4; abundance: many; j_gene: TRBJ2-1; d_gene: NA; CDR3nt: TGTGCCAGCAGTTTCCCATACAATGAGCAGTTCTTC; CDR3aa: CASSFPYNEQFF
v_gene: TRBV6-6; abundance: NA; j_gene: TRBJ1-5; d_gene: TRBD1; CDR3nt: TGTGCCAGCAGAAAAGGACAGGGCATACAGCCCCAGCATTTT; CDR3aa: CASRKGQGIQPQHF
v_gene: TRBV30; abundance: NA; j_gene: TRBJ2-1; d_gene: NA; CDR3nt: TGTGCCTGGAAACTAGCTGGGTCCTACAATGAGCAGTTCTTC; CDR3aa: CAWKLAGSYNEQFF
v_gene: TRBV29-1; abundance: NA; j_gene: TRBJ2-5; d_gene: NA; CDR3nt: TGCAGCGTCTTGGGGCGAGAAGAGACCCGGTACTTC; CDR3aa: CSVLGREETRYF
v_gene: TRBV30; abundance: NA; j_gene: TRBJ2-3; d_gene: NA; CDR3nt: TGTGCCTGGAGTGTAGTTTTAATAGATACGCAGTATTTT; CDR3aa: CAWSVVLIDTQYF
v_gene: TRBV4-3; abundance: few; j_gene: TRBJ2-7; d_gene: TRBD2; CDR3nt: TGCGCCAGCAGCAAAACTAGCGGGAGATTCGGGGAGCAGTACTTC; CDR3aa: CASSKTSGRFGEQYF
v_gene: TRBV11-1; abundance: NA; j_gene: TRBJ2-1; d_gene: NA; CDR3nt: TGTGCCGGCAGAGTTAACGACAATGAACTGTTCTTC; CDR3aa: CAGRVNDNELFF
v_gene: TRBV11-2; abundance: NA; j_gene: TRBJ2-2; d_gene: TRBD1; CDR3nt: TGCGCCAGCAGAAACAGGGGTGGCGCCGGGGAGCTGTTTTTT; CDR3aa: CASRNRGGAGELFF
v_gene: TRBV5-3; abundance: NA; j_gene: TRBJ2-1; d_gene: NA; CDR3nt: TGTGCCAGAAGCTTGGCCCCAGAGCAGTTCTTC; CDR3aa: CARSLAPEQFF
v_gene: TRBV6-5; abundance: many; j_gene: TRBJ1-1; d_gene: NA; CDR3nt: TGTGCCAGCAGTTACTCTCGCAGGATGAACACTGAAGCTTTCTTT; CDR3aa: CASSYSRRMNTEAFF
v_gene: TRBV11-3; abundance: NA; j_gene: TRBJ2-7; d_gene: NA; CDR3nt: TGTGCCTGCAGCCCCCATGGGGTTGGAGAGCAGTACTTC; CDR3aa: CACSPHGVGEQYF
v_gene: TRBV5-6; abundance: once; j_gene: TRBJ1-2; d_gene: NA; CDR3nt: TGTGCCAGCAGCGCAGCTACAGAGAGGGGCTACACCTTC; CDR3aa: CASSAATERGYTF
v_gene: TRBV30; abundance: NA; j_gene: TRBJ2-6; d_gene: NA; CDR3nt: TGTGCCTGCAAATACCTTAGCTCTGGGGCCAACGTCCTGACTTTC; CDR3aa: CACKYLSSGANVLTF
v_gene: TRBV6-2/TRBV6-3; abundance: few; j_gene: TRBJ2-1; d_gene: TRBD2; CDR3nt: TGTGTCAGCAGTTATCCGGGACTAGCGGCCAAGAATGAGCAGTTCTTC; CDR3aa: CVSSYPGLAAKNEQFF
v_gene: TRBV4-2; abundance: NA; j_gene: TRBJ2-3; d_gene: NA; CDR3nt: TGTGCCAGCAGCCAAGAAAGCCAGGGCGGGGTCAATACGCAGTATTTT; CDR3aa: CASSQESQGGVNTQYF
v_gene: TRBV12-3/TRBV12-4; abundance: NA; j_gene: TRBJ2-3; d_gene: TRBD1; CDR3nt: TGTGCCAGCAATCTACGAGGGACAGGAGTAGGGGATATGCAGTATTTT; CDR3aa: CASNLRGTGVGDMQYF
v_gene: TRBV29-1; abundance: NA; j_gene: TRBJ1-1; d_gene: NA; CDR3nt: TGCAGCGTCGACGGGTCAGTCACGAACACTAAAGCTTTCTTT; CDR3aa: CSVDGSVTNTKAFF
v_gene: TRBV6-2/TRBV6-3; abundance: NA; j_gene: TRBJ1-6; d_gene: TRBD1; CDR3nt: TGTCCCAGCAGTCGGACAGGGACTTATAATTCACTCCTCCACTTT; CDR3aa: CPSSRTGTYNSLLHF
v_gene: TRBV11-2; abundance: NA; j_gene: TRBJ2-1; d_gene: TRBD2; CDR3nt: TGTGCCTGCAACTCCCTACCGGGACTACGGTTCTTC; CDR3aa: CACNSLPGLRFF
v_gene: TRBV11-2; abundance: NA; j_gene: TRBJ2-7; d_gene: NA; CDR3nt: TGTACCAGCAGCCTAGGTATAGGGAACTACGAGCAGTACTTC; CDR3aa: CTSSLGIGNYEQYF
v_gene: TRBV29-1; abundance: NA; j_gene: TRBJ1-1; d_gene: NA; CDR3nt: TGCAGCGCCTTAGACAGGTATGATTCACGAGCTTTCTTT; CDR3aa: CSALDRYDSRAFF
v_gene: TRBV6-5; abundance: NA; j_gene: TRBJ2-5; d_gene: TRBD2; CDR3nt: TGTGCCAGCAGTTCACTAGCGGGAGGAGAAGAGACCCGGTACTTC; CDR3aa: CASSSLAGGEETRYF
v_gene: TRBV6-5; abundance: many; j_gene: TRBJ2-2; d_gene: TRBD1; CDR3nt: TGTGCCAGCAGTTACCGGACAGGGGGCGGGGAGCTGTTTTTT; CDR3aa: CASSYRTGGGELFF
v_gene: TRBV12-3/TRBV12-4; abundance: NA; j_gene: TRBJ2-3; d_gene: NA; CDR3nt: TGTGCCAGCAGTTACGGACCTGCGGCGGGGAATACGCAGTATTTT; CDR3aa: CASSYGPAAGNTQYF
v_gene: TRBV7-8; abundance: few; j_gene: TRBJ2-3; d_gene: NA; CDR3nt: TGTGCCAGCAGCTACACTAGCACAGATACGCAGTATTTT; CDR3aa: CASSYTSTDTQYF
v_gene: TRBV30; abundance: NA; j_gene: TRBJ2-2; d_gene: NA; CDR3nt: TGTGCCTGGAGTGGTCAGAAAAGATCGGGCGGGGAGCTGTTTTTT; CDR3aa: CAWSGQKRSGGELFF
v_gene: TRBV6-5; abundance: NA; j_gene: TRBJ2-1; d_gene: TRBD2; CDR3nt: TGTGTCAACAGTCGGACTAGCGGGAGGGGTAACAATGAGCAGTTCTTC; CDR3aa: CVNSRTSGRGNNEQFF
v_gene: TRBV11-2; abundance: many; j_gene: TRBJ2-3; d_gene: TRBD2; CDR3nt: TGTGCCAGCAGCTTATATAGCGGGAGCCAATATACGCAGTATTTT; CDR3aa: CASSLYSGSQYTQYF
v_gene: TRBV11-1; abundance: NA; j_gene: TRBJ1-1; d_gene: NA; CDR3nt: TGTGCCAACAGCTTAGGAGGGAGTGGGGGCCAGCAGGAAGCTTTCTTT; CDR3aa: CANSLGGSGGQQEAFF
v_gene: TRBV6-2/TRBV6-3; abundance: few; j_gene: TRBJ2-3; d_gene: TRBD2; CDR3nt: TGTGCCAGCAGACCCTCAGCGGGAGGAAGGGCAGATACGCAGTATTTT; CDR3aa: CASRPSAGGRADTQYF